This section outlines one T cell receptor beta chain sequence together with its context. Its specificity is not known. These data are taken from a study of cytotoxic CD8 clonotypes in ibrutinib-treated CLL. Study-level findings and limits: Clonality at baseline surpassed age-matched healthy donors and tracked circulating CD8+ T-cell counts.

TCRdb's copy holds only in-frame clones and misses some; the assay was immunoSEQ multiplex PCR. The sample lists 200,000 to 250,000 clones, roughly 77% seen once, with approximately 6.3% in the top ten. Sequencing used PBMCs, obtained after 12 months of ibrutinib treatment. This clonotype was sampled from a human donor with chronic lymphocytic leukemia.

CDR3 DNA sequence: TGTGCCAGCAGTGACAGTAACTACTACGAGCAGTACTTC. Amino acids: CASSDSNYYEQYF. The rearrangement links TRBV6-1 to TRBJ2-7, with unresolved D. There are 13 residues in the CDR3. Germline lookup yields CDR1 MNHNS and CDR2 SASEGT. V was trimmed by 3 bases and J by 3 bases, leaving 9 bases between them.